This T cell receptor beta chain was captured by sequencing in a study of T cell responses to AZD1222 COVID-19 vaccine. Overall study findings and caveats: Donors were chiefly white British, with a greater number of females, and clonal diversity was perhaps underestimated. Across spike, vaccine-associated CD4 TCRs were found, dominant at 160-218 and 743-854. Repertoire sampling occurred only after the peak T cell response.

This clone was recorded once. Antigen unknown. Sequenced by immunoSEQ multiplex PCR; TCRdb stores in-frame clones only, minus some. The table has under 140,000 clones, around 90% seen once. The starting material was peripheral blood, obtained on day 0 of AZD1222 vaccination. The sequence derives from an adult in good health.

The CDR3 DNA reads TGTGCCACCAACGGGGGATTGAACACTGAAGCTTTCTTT. Amino acids: CATNGGLNTEAFF. The chain is built from TRBV15 and TRBJ1-1; D may be TRBD1 (5 bases). V was trimmed by 7 bases and J by 0 bases, leaving 9 bases between them. Germline CDR1 and CDR2: LNHNV and YYDKDF (reference sequence). This CDR3 contains 13 residues. The full variable domain, with the rest looked up from reference TRBV15 and TRBJ1-1, is DAMVIQNPRYQVTQFGKPVTLSCSQTLNHNVMYWYQQKSSQAPKLLFHYYDKDFNNEADTPDNFQSRRPNTSFCFLDIRSPGLGDTAMYLCATNGGLNTEAFFGQGTRLTVV.